This T cell receptor beta chain is drawn from a study of blood T cell repertoires in COVID-19. Study background: Sites in the United States, Italy and Spain provided acute and convalescent COVID-19 samples.

The Seattle patients joined while their infection was active and were tracked longitudinally afterward. Original analysis: The assay estimated nucleated cells by amplifying reference gene primers. Repertoires were generated with immunoSEQ multiplex PCR, while TCRdb's copy carries only in-frame clones and drops some. V and J calls and clone size are given by that table; D and trimming were obtained from the DNA. The table shows 350,000 or so clones, with roughly nine tenths occurring only once. This clonotype was sampled from an older woman with COVID-19, enrolled during active disease. The material sequenced was peripheral blood.

The CDR3: CASSPHSRLNTDTQYF. Written as DNA, the CDR3 is TGTGCCAGCAGCCCGCACTCGCGTTTGAATACAGATACGCAGTATTTT. The V and J genes are TRBV9 and TRBJ2-3, with no clear D. Germline loops: CDR1 SGDLS, CDR2 YYNGEE. V shed 4 bases and J shed 3 bases, with 18 bases lying between them. This CDR3 is built from 16 residues.